These 23 T cell receptor beta chains share one sample of origin, sequenced in a study of Graves' ophthalmopathy and Graves' hyperthyroidism. RNA transcripts provided the template for amplifying TCR beta CDR3 regions. HTBI primers were employed in first-round RT-PCR, then a second-round multiplex PCR followed. TCRdb processed the multiplex PCR reads anew with MiXCR; each CDR3 protein has one entry. The profile shows approximately 150,000 distinct CDR3 sequences, 30% to 45% of them singletons. Sequenced input: peripheral blood. These receptors were collected from a man aged 25-45 years with Graves' ophthalmopathy.

This clonotype was picked up many times. This chain links TRBV6-2 or TRBV6-3 with TRBJ1-5, with D perhaps TRBD1 (5 bases). V was cut by 10 bases and J by 4 bases, with 14 bases left in between. Germline V gives CDR1 MNHEY, CDR2 SVGEGT. This CDR3 contains 13 residues. This CDR3 reads CATSWGGNQPQHF. The CDR3 coding sequence is TGTGCCACCAGCTGGGGGGGTAATCAGCCCCAGCATTTT.

In this sample, this clonotype turned up many times. This chain joins TRBV11-2 and TRBJ1-5, with D hard to call. The CDR3 extends over 16 amino acids. Germline values: CDR1 SGHAT, CDR2 FQNNGV. V was cut by 0 bases and J by 0 bases, with 9 bases left in between. The CDR3 sequence is CASSLERPYSNQPQHF. The CDR3 DNA reads TGTGCCAGCAGCTTAGAACGGCCGTATAGCAATCAGCCCCAGCATTTT. Combining the CDR3 with reference TRBV11-2 and TRBJ1-5 gives the whole variable domain EAGVAQSPRYKIIEKRQSVAFWCNPISGHATLYWYQQILGQGPKLLIQFQNNGVVDDSQLPKDRFSAERLKGVDSTLKIQPAKLEDSAVYLCASSLERPYSNQPQHFGDGTRLSIL.

Many counts were recorded for this clonotype. In DNA, the CDR3 is TGCGCCAGCAGCCAAGCCCTGACTAGCGTTTACGAGCAGTACTTC. Protein product: CASSQALTSVYEQYF. V is TRBV4-3 and J is TRBJ2-7, with 8 bases lining up with TRBD2. This CDR3 contains 15 residues. Germline lookup yields CDR1 LGHNA and CDR2 YSLEER. Germline trimming cut 1 base from V and 4 bases from J; bases unmatched to any gene: 6.

V is TRBV6-1 and J is TRBJ2-7, with TRBD1 as a possible D gene (6 bases). The CDR3 has 13 amino acids. V was shortened by 6 bases and J by 1 base, with 10 bases between the two germline ends. Per the germline V gene, CDR1 is MNHNS and CDR2 is SASEGT. CDR3 in amino acids: CASRIQGSYEQYF. CDR3 DNA: TGTGCCAGCAGGATACAGGGTTCCTACGAGCAGTACTTC.

This clonotype was seen ten or more times. For the CDR3, the DNA is TGTGCCAGCAGCCGGGACGGATTCTACGAGCAGTACTTC. It yields the protein CASSRDGFYEQYF. The chain links TRBV14 to TRBJ2-7; D may match TRBD1 or TRBD2 (5 bases each). This CDR3 region has 13 residues. Germline lookup yields CDR1 SGHDN and CDR2 FVKESK. V was trimmed by 4 bases and J by 3 bases, leaving 10 bases between them. The variable domain in full, with the rest retrieved from reference TRBV14 and TRBJ2-7, is EAGVTQFPSHSVIEKGQTVTLRCDPISGHDNLYWYRRVMGKEIKFLLHFVKESKQDESGMPNNRFLAERTGGTYSTLKVQPAELEDSGVYFCASSRDGFYEQYFGPGTRLTVT.

V is TRBV6-2 or TRBV6-3 and J is TRBJ2-2; 7 nucleotides match TRBD1. The V and J ends lost 2 bases and 0 bases, in that order; junction bases with no gene match: 6. CDR1 MNHEY and CDR2 SVGEGT come from the germline V gene. The CDR3 has 17 residues. CDR3 residues: CASSYTTGDANTGELFF. The CDR3 bases are TGTGCCAGCAGTTACACCACAGGGGATGCGAACACCGGGGAGCTGTTTTTT.

In its sample, this clonotype was seen many times. This chain joins TRBV28 and TRBJ2-7; TRBD2 aligns across 8 bases. Looked up from germline, CDR1 is MDHEN and CDR2 is SYDVKM. The CDR3 extends over 16 amino acids. V lost 4 bases, J lost 0 bases, and 8 bases stayed unmatched. For the CDR3, the DNA is TGTGCCAGCAGTTCCCCACTAGCGGAGAGCTCCTACGAGCAGTACTTC. Residues: CASSSPLAESSYEQYF.

The CDR3 DNA sequence: TGTGCCAGCAGCACTACAGCCAACTATGGCTACACCTTC. This gives the protein CASSTTANYGYTF. The V and J genes are TRBV12-3 or TRBV12-4 and TRBJ1-2; D uncertain. Trimming shortened V by 6 bases and J by 2 bases, and 10 bases separated the two germline ends. CDR3 size: 13 residues.

This clonotype was recorded many times. V and J are TRBV19 and TRBJ1-1; 10 bases align to TRBD1. Germline V gene sequence: CDR1 LNHDA, CDR2 SQIVND (reference sequence). The ends lost 7 bases at V and 5 bases at J; junction bases unmatched: 10. This CDR3 has 15 residues. CDR3 in amino acids: CASMGQGSLGTEAFF. The DNA for the CDR3 is TGTGCCAGTATGGGACAGGGGTCTCTGGGGACTGAAGCTTTCTTT. The full variable domain, completed using reference TRBV19 and TRBJ1-1, is DGGITQSPKYLFRKEGQNVTLSCEQNLNHDAMYWYRQDPGQGLRLIYYSQIVNDFQKGDIAEGYSVSREKKESFPLTVTSAQKNPTAFYLCASMGQGSLGTEAFFGQGTRLTVV.

There are a few counts of this clonotype. The chain links TRBV5-1 to TRBJ2-7, with 7 bases lining up with TRBD1. This CDR3 is built from 15 residues. CDR1 is SGHRS and CDR2 is YFSETQ in the germline V gene. V lost 0 bases, J lost 2 bases, and 5 bases stayed unmatched. The DNA of the CDR3 is TGCGCCAGCAGCTTGGATGGACAGGCTACCTACGAGCAGTACTTC. Translating gives CASSLDGQATYEQYF.

This clonotype has ten or more counts. This rearrangement joins TRBV7-3 to TRBJ1-1, with D tentatively TRBD1 (5 bases). The germline gives CDR1 SGHTA, CDR2 FQGTGA. The V end was cut by 6 bases, the J end by 1 base, with 9 bases between. The CDR3 contains 13 residues. CDR3 DNA sequence: TGTGCCAGCAGTAGACAGCCGAACACTGAAGCTTTCTTT. Translated: CASSRQPNTEAFF.

The V and J genes are TRBV6-1 and TRBJ1-3; D is ambiguous. The CDR3 is 14 amino acids. Trimming removed 8 bases at V and 0 bases at J, with 11 bases between. CDR1 and CDR2 (germline): MNHNS, SASEGT. The CDR3 coding sequence is TGTGCCAGCCAAAGGGCAAACTCTGGAAACACCATATATTTT. Protein product: CASQRANSGNTIYF.

This clonotype was seen repeatedly, ten times or more. CDR3 DNA: TGTGCCAGCAGTGGGACAGGGGGCGCGGAGACCCAGTACTTC. Its protein product is CASSGTGGAETQYF. This chain uses TRBV2 with TRBJ2-5, with 11 nucleotides matching TRBD1. Unmatched junction bases numbered 3, after V lost 4 bases and J lost 5 bases. This CDR3 comprises 14 residues. Germline CDR1 and CDR2: SNHLY and FYNNEI.

This clonotype was counted ten times or more. A read error is likely, as this CDR3 ends without the conserved phenylalanine or tryptophan. This chain links TRBV12-3 or TRBV12-4 with TRBJ1-1; the match to TRBD1 covers 7 bases. CDR3 size: 14 residues. V lost 6 bases, J lost 4 bases, and 8 bases stayed unmatched. The DNA of the CDR3 is TGTGCCAGCAGCCGAAACAGGGGAGGCACTGAAGCTTTCCTT. Translated: CASSRNRGGTEAFL.

A single count supports this clonotype. The rearrangement joins TRBV6-5 to TRBJ2-7; D is possibly TRBD1 or TRBD2 (5 bases each). The CDR3 is 15 residues long. Germline V gene sequence: CDR1 MNHEY, CDR2 SVGAGI. The ends were cut back, 5 bases at V and 1 base at J, with 15 bases in the middle. The CDR3: CASSTDRGWSYEQYF. For the CDR3, the DNA is TGTGCCAGCAGTACCGATCGGGGCTGGTCCTACGAGCAGTACTTC.

The sample holds many counts of this clonotype. The chain joins TRBV6-2 or TRBV6-3 to TRBJ1-5; the match to TRBD1 covers 7 bases. Trimming removed 6 bases from V and 0 bases from J; junction bases left unmatched: 8. Germline CDR1 reads MNHEY; CDR2 reads SVGEGT. The CDR3 loop spans 16 amino acids. The CDR3 bases are TGTGCCAGCAGACCGAACAGGGGAAATAGCAATCAGCCCCAGCATTTT. This translates into CASRPNRGNSNQPQHF.

There are many counts of this clonotype. The chain carries TRBV11-2 and TRBJ1-6, with 9 bases lining up with TRBD1. Germline V gene data show CDR1 as SGHAT and CDR2 as FQNNGV. The trim removed 5 bases at V and 7 bases at J, leaving 6 bases unmatched. The CDR3 is made up of 15 amino acids. The CDR3 coding sequence is TGTGCCAGCAGCCCATACAGGGGGCTGAATTCACCCCTCCACTTT. The encoded protein is CASSPYRGLNSPLHF.

There are a few counts of this clonotype. The gene calls are TRBV6-2 or TRBV6-3 and TRBJ1-5; perhaps TRBD1 as D (5 bases). Between the trimmed V and J ends, which lost 5 bases and 1 base, there was a span of 12 bases. CDR1 is MNHEY, CDR2 SVGEGT, per germline. CDR3 length equals 15 residues. The CDR3 protein is CASSGTRGSNQPQHF. CDR3 nucleotides: TGTGCCAGCAGTGGGACCAGAGGGAGCAATCAGCCCCAGCATTTT.

The genes are TRBV2 and TRBJ1-1; no reliable D call. The germline gives CDR1 SNHLY, CDR2 FYNNEI. The CDR3 is 11 amino acids. Trimming took 6 bases from V and 6 from J, leaving 8 bases between them. CDR3 sequence (DNA): TGTGCCAGCAGGGGGTACGCTGAAGCTTTCTTT. Its protein product is CASRGYAEAFF.

Only one count was recorded for this clonotype. The chain has TRBV7-2 and TRBJ1-5; D is undetermined. CDR1 SGHTA and CDR2 FQGNSA come from the germline V gene. The V end was cut by 5 bases, the J end by 5 bases, with 10 bases between. CDR3 size: 13 residues. CDR3 in amino acids: CASSPLSDQPQHF. The CDR3 bases are TGTGCCAGCAGCCCACTATCGGATCAGCCCCAGCATTTT.

This chain links TRBV20-1 with TRBJ1-6, with D uncertain. CDR1 and CDR2 from the germline V gene are DFQATT and SNEGSKA (reference sequence). Trimming shortened V by 0 bases and J by 10 bases, and 16 bases separated the two germline ends. The CDR3 contains 15 residues. CDR3 region: CSARDAETQKSPLHF. The DNA for the CDR3 is TGCAGTGCTAGAGATGCTGAGACACAGAAATCACCCCTCCACTTT.

This clonotype has more than one count but fewer than ten. The chain carries TRBV6-1 and TRBJ2-5; TRBD2 matches 10 bases. Germline V gene lookup returns CDR1 MNHNS and CDR2 SASEGT. V gave up 6 bases and J gave up 5 bases; unmatched junction bases: 15. The CDR3 length is 17 residues. CDR3 residues: CASRALLTSGIGETQYF. The CDR3 DNA sequence: TGTGCCAGCAGGGCCCTCTTAACTAGCGGGATAGGGGAGACCCAGTACTTC.

A few counts support this clonotype. This chain joins TRBV12-3 or TRBV12-4 and TRBJ1-1; D uncertain. This CDR3 has 13 residues. Trimming took 6 bases from V and 1 from J, leaving 9 bases between them. This CDR3 is CASRLGTNTEAFF. The CDR3 DNA sequence: TGTGCCAGCAGACTCGGAACGAACACTGAAGCTTTCTTT.